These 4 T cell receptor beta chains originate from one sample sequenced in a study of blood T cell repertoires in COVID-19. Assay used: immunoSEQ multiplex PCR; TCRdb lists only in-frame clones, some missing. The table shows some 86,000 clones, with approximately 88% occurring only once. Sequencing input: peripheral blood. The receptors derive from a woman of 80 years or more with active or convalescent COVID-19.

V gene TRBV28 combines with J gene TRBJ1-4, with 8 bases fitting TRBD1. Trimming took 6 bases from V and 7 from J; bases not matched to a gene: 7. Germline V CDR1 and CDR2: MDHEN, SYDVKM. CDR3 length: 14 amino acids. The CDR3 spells CASRFQGAGEKLFF. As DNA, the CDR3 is TGTGCCAGCAGGTTTCAGGGGGCTGGTGAAAAACTGTTTTTT.

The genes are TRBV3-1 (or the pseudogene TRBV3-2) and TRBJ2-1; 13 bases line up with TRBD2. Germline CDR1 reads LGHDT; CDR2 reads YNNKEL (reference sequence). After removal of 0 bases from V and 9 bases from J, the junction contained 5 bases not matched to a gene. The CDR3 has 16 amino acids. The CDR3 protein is CASSQDRTSGGSEQFF. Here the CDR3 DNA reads TGTGCCAGCAGCCAAGACCGGACTAGCGGGGGATCTGAGCAGTTCTTC.

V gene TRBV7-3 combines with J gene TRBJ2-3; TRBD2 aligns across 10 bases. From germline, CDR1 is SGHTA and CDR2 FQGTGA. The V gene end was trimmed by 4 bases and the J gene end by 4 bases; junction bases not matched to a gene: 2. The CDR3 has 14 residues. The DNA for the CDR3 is TGTGCCAGCAGCTCTGGGACTAGCGCAGATACGCAGTATTTT. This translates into CASSSGTSADTQYF.

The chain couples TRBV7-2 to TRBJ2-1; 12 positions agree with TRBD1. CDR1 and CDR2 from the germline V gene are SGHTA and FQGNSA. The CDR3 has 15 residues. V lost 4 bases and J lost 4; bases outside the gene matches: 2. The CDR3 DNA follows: TGTGCCAGCAGCTGGGACAGGGGGCGGTACAATGAGCAGTTCTTC. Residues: CASSWDRGRYNEQFF.